One and the same sample provided the 11 T cell receptor beta chains below, sequenced in a study of T cell changes during pregnancy in multiple sclerosis. Measured with immunoSEQ multiplex PCR; TCRdb has only the in-frame clones, and not every one. The data show approximately 52,000 clones, with just over 85% seen just once and 0.95% to 1.5% held by the top ten. The specimen was CD4+ T cells from peripheral blood mononuclear cells, collected in the second trimester of pregnancy. The receptors were gathered from a female donor with multiple sclerosis, enrolled in a pregnancy study.

This chain joins TRBV29-1 and TRBJ2-5; TRBD1 matches at 9 bases. CDR3 length equals 15 residues. The V gene end was trimmed by 3 bases and the J gene end by 5 bases; junction bases not matched to a gene: 10. Germline V gene sequence: CDR1 SQVTM, CDR2 ANQGSEA. The CDR3 here is CSVDEGQGIGETQYF. CDR3 coding DNA: TGCAGCGTTGACGAGGGACAGGGCATCGGGGAGACCCAGTACTTC.

The chain employs TRBV19 and TRBJ2-3; the D is unclear. The CDR3 is made up of 14 amino acids. V lost 1 base to trimming and J lost 3 bases, with 8 bases between them. Germline CDR1 reads LNHDA; CDR2 reads SQIVND (reference sequence). The CDR3 bases are TGTGCCAGTAGTATAGGGGCTGGGACAGATACGCAGTATTTT. It translates to CASSIGAGTDTQYF.

This clone was found a few times. This rearrangement joins TRBV11-2 to TRBJ2-7; 10 bases are shared with TRBD2. V lost 1 base, J lost 4 bases, and 10 bases stayed unmatched. The CDR3 length is 17 residues. Germline values: CDR1 SGHAT, CDR2 FQNNGV. The CDR3 loop is CASSLGVAGGRQYEQYF. For the CDR3, the DNA is TGTGCCAGCAGCTTAGGGGTAGCGGGAGGCCGACAGTACGAGCAGTACTTC.

The sample holds a few counts of this clone. The V call is TRBV7-2, the J call TRBJ2-7; D ambiguous. The CDR3 spans 14 residues. Germline V gives CDR1 SGHTA, CDR2 FQGNSA. V was trimmed by 0 bases and J by 6 bases, leaving 12 bases between them. DNA for the CDR3: TGTGCCAGCAGCTTAGCGATGGCCCGAAGCGAGCAGTACTTC. Its protein is CASSLAMARSEQYF.

This rearrangement joins TRBV5-4 to TRBJ2-3, with 9 bases fitting TRBD1. The germline gives CDR1 SGHNT, CDR2 YYREEE (reference sequence). The trim removed 5 bases at V and 5 bases at J, leaving 12 bases unmatched. The CDR3 spans 16 residues. The CDR3 DNA follows: TGTGCCAGCAGGACTGGGGGACAGGGCATTTTAGATACGCAGTATTTT. Amino acid sequence: CASRTGGQGILDTQYF.

The J gene is TRBJ1-2, the V gene TRBV19; unclear D gene. CDR1 LNHDA and CDR2 SQIVND come from the germline V gene (reference sequence). The germline V and J ends were trimmed by 2 bases and 2 bases, with 15 bases remaining between them. This CDR3 has 16 amino acids. DNA for the CDR3: TGTGCCAGTAGTATAACCCCCCAAGCTAGGAACTATGGCTACACCTTC. It yields the protein CASSITPQARNYGYTF.

This chain joins TRBV28 and TRBJ1-5, with TRBD1 matching 10 bases. CDR1 and CDR2 from the germline V gene are MDHEN and SYDVKM. There are 18 residues in the CDR3. Trimming at V came to 3 bases and at J to 0 bases, leaving 8 bases not matched to a gene. CDR3 sequence: CASSLGTGVAFSNQPQHF. The CDR3 DNA sequence: TGTGCCAGCAGTTTGGGGACAGGGGTCGCCTTTAGCAATCAGCCCCAGCATTTT.

The DNA for the CDR3 is TGCAGCGTTGAGTTAGCGGGAGGGGCATCCTACGAGCAGTACTTC. Protein product: CSVELAGGASYEQYF. The chain employs TRBV29-1 and TRBJ2-7, with 11 nucleotides matching TRBD2. The CDR3 consists of 15 residues. With V trimmed by 3 bases and J by 1 base, 5 bases remained unmatched. Germline-derived CDR1 and CDR2 are SQVTM and ANQGSEA.

The rearrangement joins TRBV7-2 to TRBJ1-1, with 8 positions matching TRBD1. From germline, CDR1 is SGHTA and CDR2 FQGNSA. The CDR3 is made up of 14 amino acids. V dropped 1 base and J dropped 11; count of bases not matched to a gene: 9. CDR3 region: CASSLVGQGASAFF. CDR3 nucleotide sequence: TGTGCCAGCAGCTTAGTGGGCCAGGGGGCGAGCGCTTTCTTT.

The chain uses TRBV7-2 and TRBJ2-7; 9 nucleotides match TRBD1. After removal of 1 base from V and 4 bases from J, the junction contained 8 bases not matched to a gene. CDR3 length: 16 amino acids. CDR1 is SGHTA and CDR2 is FQGNSA in the germline V gene. CDR3: CASSLDWDRVEYEQYF. In nucleotides, the CDR3 is TGTGCCAGCAGCTTAGATTGGGACAGGGTAGAGTACGAGCAGTACTTC.

The chain is built from TRBV30 and TRBJ1-1; D unresolved. The CDR3 has 13 residues. Trimming left V 0 bases short and J 3 bases short, with 8 bases between. Germline V CDR1 and CDR2: GTSNPN, SVGIG (reference sequence). The CDR3 sequence is CAWSVQSDTEAFF. The CDR3 nucleotides read TGTGCCTGGAGTGTACAATCTGACACTGAAGCTTTCTTT.